These 8 T cell receptor beta chains share one sample of origin, sequenced in a study of CD8 T cells in ankylosing spondylitis. TCRdb processed the 5' RACE reads anew with MiXCR; each CDR3 protein has one entry. The data contain 200,000 to 250,000 distinct CDR3 sequences, about 10% of them singletons. The sequenced material came from blood, either unsorted or a sorted T cell fraction (not recorded which). The receptors originated from a male donor with ankylosing spondylitis or in good health (not recorded which).

This clonotype occurred many times. This chain connects TRBV5-1 to TRBJ2-2; D gene ambiguous. Germline V gene lookup returns CDR1 SGHRS and CDR2 YFSETQ. V was pared by 0 bases and J by 5 bases, with 11 bases between. This CDR3 has 15 amino acids. The CDR3 protein is CASSLAGSETGELFF. The CDR3 bases are TGCGCCAGCAGCTTGGCTGGGTCGGAGACCGGGGAGCTGTTTTTT.

The chain employs TRBV20-1 and TRBJ2-7; 8 bases are shared with TRBD1. The trim removed 6 bases at V and 5 bases at J, leaving 12 bases unmatched. The CDR3 contains 14 residues. Looked up from germline, CDR1 is DFQATT and CDR2 is SNEGSKA (reference sequence). CDR3 in amino acids: CSAPHRGSDHEQYF. For the CDR3, the DNA is TGCAGTGCACCCCACAGGGGGTCAGACCACGAGCAGTACTTC.

This clonotype was counted between two and nine times. The chain couples TRBV2 to TRBJ2-2; D is tentatively TRBD1 or TRBD2 (5 bases each). Per germline, CDR1 SNHLY and CDR2 FYNNEI. CDR3 size: 11 residues. Here the CDR3 reads CRWGTTGELFF. The DNA for the CDR3 is TGTAGGTGGGGGACCACCGGGGAGCTGTTTTTT.

This chain connects TRBV7-9 to TRBJ2-1; maybe TRBD1 (7 bases). The CDR3 loop spans 16 amino acids. CDR1 and CDR2 from the germline V gene are SEHNR and FQNEAQ (reference sequence). Trimming took 4 bases from V and 5 from J, leaving 18 bases between them. The CDR3 nucleotides read TGTGCCAGCAGCTACAAGGAGGGGGCCGACCACAATGAGCAGTTCTTC. It encodes CASSYKEGADHNEQFF.

This clonotype was seen at least ten times. The rearrangement joins TRBV12-3 or TRBV12-4 to TRBJ2-3, with TRBD2 matching 8 bases. V dropped 5 bases and J dropped 4; count of bases not matched to a gene: 11. This CDR3 is built from 16 residues. CDR3 sequence (DNA): TGTGCCAGCAGTCCCCCGGAGGGACTAGAGGCAGATACGCAGTATTTT. Its protein product is CASSPPEGLEADTQYF.

In its sample, this clonotype was seen many times. The chain's CDR3 is CASSLEGEEAFF. CDR3 in DNA: TGCGCCAGCAGCTTGGAAGGGGAGGAAGCTTTCTTT. The rearrangement uses TRBV5-1 and TRBJ1-1, with D tentatively TRBD1 (5 bases). From germline, CDR1 is SGHRS and CDR2 YFSETQ. Trimming cost V 0 bases and J 8 bases, with 8 bases left between them. The CDR3 consists of 12 residues.

To note about this clonotype: A much larger clone differs by one base, so this may be a read error. The rearrangement links TRBV24-1 to TRBJ2-1, with 10 positions matching TRBD2. This CDR3 contains 15 residues. CDR1 and CDR2 from the germline V gene are KGHDR and SFDVKD. In DNA form, the CDR3 reads TGTGCCAGCAGTGATTTAGGACTAGCGGCCAATGAGCAGTTCTTC. Translation gives CASSDLGLAANEQFF.

This clonotype was picked up many times. This sequence joins TRBV7-2 and TRBJ2-2, with D perhaps TRBD1 or TRBD2 (5 bases each). Trimming cost V 5 bases and J 3 bases, with 13 bases left between them. Per germline, CDR1 SGHTA and CDR2 FQGNSA. The CDR3 runs 15 residues. CDR3 coding DNA: TGTGCCAGCAGCACGGTAGGGACGCACACCGGGGAGCTGTTTTTT. Its protein is CASSTVGTHTGELFF.